This T cell receptor beta chain was profiled in a study of beta chain features in type 1 diabetes. Study-wide results and caveats: Shorter TCRB CDR3s, moderately but significantly so, were found in Type 1 diabetes patients in all four CD4+ subsets. It was among patients, rather than healthy donors, that naive, central memory and Treg TCRB repertoires appeared more similar.

This CDR3 spans 12 amino acids. V was trimmed by 0 bases and J by 8 bases, leaving 7 bases between them. Germline CDR1 reads SNHLY; CDR2 reads FYNNEI. This clone was counted only a few times. Its antigen remains unknown. Expressed TCRB transcripts were sequenced, since all the RNA that had been isolated was reverse transcribed. Sequencing used immunoSEQ multiplex PCR; TCRdb keeps in-frame clones, though not all of them. The table has 200,000 to 250,000 clones, approximately 13% seen once. The rearrangement links TRBV2 to TRBJ1-1; D unresolved. Sequenced material: naive CD4+ T cells from blood. The TCR was taken from a man younger than 40 with type 1 diabetes. DNA for the CDR3: TGTGCCAGCAGTGAAGCGCTTCGGGAAGCTTTCTTT. Translation: CASSEALREAFF.